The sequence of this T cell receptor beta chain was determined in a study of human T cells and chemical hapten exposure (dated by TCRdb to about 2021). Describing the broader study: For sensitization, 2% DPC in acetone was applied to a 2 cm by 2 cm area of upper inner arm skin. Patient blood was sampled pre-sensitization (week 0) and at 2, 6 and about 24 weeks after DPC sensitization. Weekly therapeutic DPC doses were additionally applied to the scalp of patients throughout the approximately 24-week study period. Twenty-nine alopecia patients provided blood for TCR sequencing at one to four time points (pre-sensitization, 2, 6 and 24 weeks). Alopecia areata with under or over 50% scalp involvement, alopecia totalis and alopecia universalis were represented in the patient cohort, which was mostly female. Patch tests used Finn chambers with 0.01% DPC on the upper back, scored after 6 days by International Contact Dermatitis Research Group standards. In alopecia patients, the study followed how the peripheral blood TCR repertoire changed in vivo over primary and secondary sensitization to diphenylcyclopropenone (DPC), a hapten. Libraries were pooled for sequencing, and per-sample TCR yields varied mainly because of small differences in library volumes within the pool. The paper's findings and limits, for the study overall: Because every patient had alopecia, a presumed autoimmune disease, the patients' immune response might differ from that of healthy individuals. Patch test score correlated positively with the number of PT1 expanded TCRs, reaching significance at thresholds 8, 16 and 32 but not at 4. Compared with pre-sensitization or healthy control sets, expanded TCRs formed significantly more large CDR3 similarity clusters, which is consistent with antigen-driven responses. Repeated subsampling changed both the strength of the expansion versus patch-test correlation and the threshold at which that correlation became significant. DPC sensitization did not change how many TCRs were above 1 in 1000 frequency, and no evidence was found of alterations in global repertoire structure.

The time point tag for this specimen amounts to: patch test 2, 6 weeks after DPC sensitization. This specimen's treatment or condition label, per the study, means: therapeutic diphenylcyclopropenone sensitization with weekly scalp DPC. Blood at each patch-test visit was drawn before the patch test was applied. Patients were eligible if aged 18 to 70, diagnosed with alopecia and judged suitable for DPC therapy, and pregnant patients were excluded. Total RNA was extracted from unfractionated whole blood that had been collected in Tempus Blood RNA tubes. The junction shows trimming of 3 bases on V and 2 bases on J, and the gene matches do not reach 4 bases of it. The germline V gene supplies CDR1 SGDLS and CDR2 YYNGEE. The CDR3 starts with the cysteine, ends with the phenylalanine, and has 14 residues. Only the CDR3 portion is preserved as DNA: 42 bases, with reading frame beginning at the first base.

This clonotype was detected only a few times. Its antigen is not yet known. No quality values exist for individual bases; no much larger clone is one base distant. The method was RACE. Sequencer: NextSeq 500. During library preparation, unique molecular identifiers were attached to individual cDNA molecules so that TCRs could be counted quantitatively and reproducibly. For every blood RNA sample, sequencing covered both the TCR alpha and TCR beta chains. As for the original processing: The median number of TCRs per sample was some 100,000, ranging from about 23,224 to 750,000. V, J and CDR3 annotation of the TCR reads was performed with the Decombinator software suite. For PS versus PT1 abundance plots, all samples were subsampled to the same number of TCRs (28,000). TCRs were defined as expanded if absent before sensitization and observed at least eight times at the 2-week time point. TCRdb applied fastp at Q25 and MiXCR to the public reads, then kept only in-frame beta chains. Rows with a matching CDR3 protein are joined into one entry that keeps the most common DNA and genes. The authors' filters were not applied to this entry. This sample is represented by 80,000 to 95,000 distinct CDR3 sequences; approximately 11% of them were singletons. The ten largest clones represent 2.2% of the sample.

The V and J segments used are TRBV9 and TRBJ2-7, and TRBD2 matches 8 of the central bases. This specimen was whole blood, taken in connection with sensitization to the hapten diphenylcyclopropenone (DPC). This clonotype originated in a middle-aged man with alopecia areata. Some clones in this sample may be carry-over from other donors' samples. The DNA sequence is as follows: TGTGCCAGCAGCGCGACTAGCGAGCCCTACGAGCAGTACTTC. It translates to CASSATSEPYEQYF.